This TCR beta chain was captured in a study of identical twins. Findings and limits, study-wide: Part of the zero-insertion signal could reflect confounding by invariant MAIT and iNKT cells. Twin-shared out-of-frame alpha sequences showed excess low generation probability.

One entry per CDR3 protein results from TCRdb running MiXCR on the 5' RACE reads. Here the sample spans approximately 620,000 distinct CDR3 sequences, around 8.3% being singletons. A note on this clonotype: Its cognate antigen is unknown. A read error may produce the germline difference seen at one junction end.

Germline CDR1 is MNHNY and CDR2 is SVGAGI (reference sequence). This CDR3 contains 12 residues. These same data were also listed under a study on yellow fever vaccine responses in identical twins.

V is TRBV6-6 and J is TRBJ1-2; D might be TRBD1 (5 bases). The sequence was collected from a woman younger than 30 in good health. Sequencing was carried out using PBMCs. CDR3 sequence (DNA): TGTGCCAGCAGTCCGGACAACTATGGCTGCACCTTC. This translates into CASSPDNYGCTF.